This TCR beta chain originates from a study of early T cells in non-severe SARS-CoV-2 infection. As for the study in general: Unsorted whole blood bulk RNA was sequenced, with unpaired chains. General study findings and limits: Matching against VDJdb likely underestimated virus-specific expansions, favoring anti-spike CD8.

This clonotype was counted ten times or more. Antigen: not known. Attachment of unique molecular identifiers to individual cDNA molecules was performed. TCRdb used MiXCR to reprocess the 5' RACE reads, holding one entry per CDR3 protein. The table lists roughly 58,000 distinct CDR3 sequences, more than 9% of them singletons. Germline CDR1 SGDLS, CDR2 YYNGEE. The CDR3 consists of 16 residues. J gave up 0 bases and V 4 bases, and 7 bases lay outside the gene matches. This chain links TRBV9 with TRBJ1-3, with TRBD1 identical over 7 bases. This TCR derives from an adult who was a healthcare worker with PCR-confirmed SARS-CoV-2 infection or an uninfected control (not recorded which). What was sequenced was whole blood. The CDR3 region has the DNA TGTGCCAGCAGCCCCTGGGACAGCAACTCTGGAAACACCATATATTTT. Translation gives CASSPWDSNSGNTIYF.